Following are 27 T cell receptor beta chains from one sample sequenced in a study of cytomegalovirus exposure and HLA in healthy donors. PCR primers comprised 60 Vbeta and 13 Jbeta primers. Data came from immunoSEQ multiplex PCR; TCRdb stores just in-frame clones and leaves some out. The sample totals about 34,000 clones; its top ten clones hold about 3.4%. The sequenced sample was PBMCs. The receptors stem from a middle-aged woman in good health and CMV-seropositive.

The chain uses TRBV5-4 and TRBJ2-7, with 7 nucleotides matching TRBD2. V lost 5 bases, J lost 4 bases, and 9 bases stayed unmatched. This CDR3 region has 14 residues. From germline, CDR1 is SGHNT and CDR2 YYREEE (reference sequence). CDR3 region: CASSKGLDTYEQYF. In nucleotides, the CDR3 is TGTGCCAGCAGTAAAGGACTAGATACTTACGAGCAGTACTTC.

This rearrangement joins TRBV11-3 to TRBJ2-1, with 13 nucleotides matching TRBD2. Trimming took 1 base from V and 8 from J; bases not matched to a gene: 2. Germline loops: CDR1 SGHNT, CDR2 YENEEA. The CDR3 runs to 15 residues. CDR3 DNA sequence: TGTGCCAGCAGCTTAGGGACTAGCGGGAGCTATGAGCAGTTCTTC. Protein product: CASSLGTSGSYEQFF.

V is TRBV5-1 and J is TRBJ1-1; D gene uncertain. Germline V lookup: CDR1 SGHRS, CDR2 YFSETQ. The CDR3 spans 13 residues. V was trimmed by 0 bases and J by 7 bases, leaving 10 bases between them. Here the CDR3 DNA reads TGCGCCAGCAGCTTGGATCCAGCGATTGAAGCTTTCTTT. Protein product: CASSLDPAIEAFF.

V gene TRBV15 combines with J gene TRBJ2-5; D is ambiguous. V was trimmed by 5 bases and J by 2 bases, leaving 12 bases between them. This CDR3 contains 14 residues. The germline V gene has CDR1 LNHNV and CDR2 YYDKDF (reference sequence). The CDR3 loop reads CATSRGPSQETQYF. The DNA for the CDR3 is TGTGCCACCAGCCGTGGGCCCTCACAAGAGACCCAGTACTTC.

In DNA form, the CDR3 reads TGTGCCTGGGGACAGGTTGGAAACACCATATATTTT. As protein: CAWGQVGNTIYF. V and J are TRBV30 and TRBJ1-3; 7 bases agree with TRBD1. The germline V gene encodes CDR1 GTSNPN and CDR2 SVGIG (reference sequence). The J segment lost 3 bases and the V segment lost 5 bases, leaving 1 base of the junction unmatched. CDR3 length: 12 residues.

The chain couples TRBV5-6 to TRBJ1-5; D is unresolved. The CDR3 covers 13 residues. Germline V gives CDR1 SGHDT, CDR2 YYEEEE. Trimming removed 4 bases from V and 2 bases from J, with 7 bases in between. CDR3 loop: CASSPLGNQPQHF. CDR3 nucleotides: TGTGCCAGCAGCCCCCTAGGCAATCAGCCCCAGCATTTT. Based on the CDR3 plus reference TRBV5-6 and TRBJ1-5, the full variable domain is DAGVTQSPTHLIKTRGQQVTLRCSPKSGHDTVSWYQQALGQGPQFIFQYYEEEERQRGNFPDRFSGHQFPNYSSELNVNALLLGDSALYLCASSPLGNQPQHFGDGTRLSIL.

This rearrangement joins TRBV28 to TRBJ2-7, with TRBD2 matching over 7 bases. CDR1 and CDR2 from the germline V gene are MDHEN and SYDVKM. Germline trimming cut 8 bases from V and 6 bases from J; bases unmatched to any gene: 13. CDR3 length: 14 residues. CDR3 in DNA: TGTGCCAGCCGGGGGTTTGCGGGAGTGGGCGAGCAGTACTTC. Amino acids: CASRGFAGVGEQYF.

On this clone: This sample also contains other DNA sequences that code for the same CDR3. The V and J genes are TRBV4-1 and TRBJ1-5; D is perhaps TRBD1 (5 bases). The CDR3 length is 17 residues. The V end was cut by 5 bases, the J end by 4 bases, with 21 bases between. The V gene's germline CDR1 is MGHRA and CDR2 YSYEKL. CDR3 DNA: TGCGCCAGCAGCGTCATGGCAGGGATAAGGGGAAATCAGCCCCAGCATTTT. It specifies CASSVMAGIRGNQPQHF.

V usage is TRBV20-1 and J usage is TRBJ2-5; the D is unclear. CDR1 is DFQATT, CDR2 SNEGSKA, per germline (reference sequence). The CDR3 spans 11 residues. V shed 6 bases and J shed 4 bases, with 9 bases lying between them. CDR3: CSAERGETQYF. CDR3 DNA: TGCAGTGCGGAACGCGGAGAGACCCAGTACTTC.

V usage is TRBV4-2 and J usage is TRBJ2-5, with D maybe TRBD2 (6 bases). The V gene lost 1 base and the J gene lost 10 bases, with 7 bases spanning the gap. Germline CDR1 LGHNA, CDR2 YNFKEQ. The CDR3 has 11 residues. The CDR3 DNA reads as TGTGCCAGCAGCCAAGGGCGGGGCCAGTACTTC. Protein product: CASSQGRGQYF.

This rearrangement joins TRBV6-1 to TRBJ1-2; possibly TRBD1 for D (6 bases). This CDR3 is 15 amino acids long. The germline CDR1 and CDR2 sequences are MNHNS and SASEGT. The ends were cut back, 4 bases at V and 3 bases at J, with 15 bases in the middle. Written as DNA, the CDR3 is TGTGCCAGCAGTGTTGGGGACACCACTTACTATGGCTACACCTTC. The encoded protein is CASSVGDTTYYGYTF.

This sequence joins TRBV5-1 and TRBJ2-7; possibly TRBD2 for D (5 bases). Germline V gene lookup returns CDR1 SGHRS and CDR2 YFSETQ. This CDR3 spans 14 amino acids. The V end was cut by 0 bases, the J end by 3 bases, with 10 bases between. CDR3 sequence: CASSLGRADYEQYF. The CDR3, as DNA: TGCGCCAGCAGCTTGGGTCGAGCGGACTACGAGCAGTACTTC.

The chain recombines TRBV19 with TRBJ2-5, with 12 bases matching TRBD2. V gave up 5 bases and J gave up 2 bases; unmatched junction bases: 9. This CDR3 comprises 17 residues. CDR1 is LNHDA and CDR2 is SQIVND in the germline V gene (reference sequence). The DNA for the CDR3 is TGTGCCAGTAGTTCCCTAGCGGGAGGGCGGAGGCAAGAGACCCAGTACTTC. It yields the protein CASSSLAGGRRQETQYF.

This rearrangement joins TRBV20-1 to TRBJ2-7; the D gene is possibly TRBD2 (5 bases). The CDR3 is made up of 11 amino acids. V was clipped by 1 base and J by 8 bases, with 9 bases between them. The germline CDR1 and CDR2 sequences are DFQATT and SNEGSKA (reference sequence). CDR3 DNA: TGCAGTGCTAGAGTCCTAGCTCAGCAGTACTTC. Amino acids: CSARVLAQQYF.

The rearrangement uses TRBV4-1 and TRBJ2-4, with D tentatively TRBD2 (5 bases). The CDR3 runs to 16 residues. V lost 1 base, J lost 1 base, and 11 bases lay in between. Germline V gene lookup returns CDR1 MGHRA and CDR2 YSYEKL. CDR3 in amino acids: CASSQVNSVAKNIQYF. Written as DNA, the CDR3 is TGCGCCAGCAGCCAAGTTAATAGCGTGGCCAAAAACATTCAGTACTTC.

The chain employs TRBV15 and TRBJ2-3; 11 nucleotides match TRBD2. V was pared by 3 bases and J by 0 bases, with 2 bases of the junction left unmatched. This CDR3 is 16 amino acids long. CDR1 is LNHNV and CDR2 is YYDKDF in the germline V gene (reference sequence). CDR3 amino acids: CATSRGLAASTDTQYF. The CDR3 bases are TGTGCCACCAGCAGGGGACTAGCGGCTAGCACAGATACGCAGTATTTT.

V is TRBV6-1 and J is TRBJ2-7; TRBD1 matches 11 bases. This CDR3 comprises 14 residues. V shed 10 bases and J 2 bases; nucleotides not matched to a gene: 7. Germline V gene lookup returns CDR1 MNHNS and CDR2 SASEGT. The CDR3 reads CAIRPGQGAYEQYF. CDR3 DNA: TGTGCCATCAGACCGGGACAGGGGGCCTACGAGCAGTACTTC.

The CDR3 coding sequence is TGTGCCAGCAGTGAAGCAACTCCCGAGCAGTACTTC. This gives the protein CASSEATPEQYF. The chain is built from TRBV25-1 and TRBJ2-7; D not certain. Germline CDR1 is MGHDK and CDR2 is SYGVNS. V shed 2 bases and J shed 6 bases, with 8 bases lying between them. The CDR3 extends over 12 amino acids.

The V and J genes are TRBV28 and TRBJ2-1; TRBD2 matches at 11 bases. CDR1 MDHEN and CDR2 SYDVKM come from the germline V gene. With V trimmed by 7 bases and J by 8 bases, 16 bases remained unmatched. The CDR3 covers 17 residues. The CDR3 sequence: CASTFFWPSGRMYEQFF. CDR3 sequence (DNA): TGTGCCAGCACCTTTTTCTGGCCTAGCGGGAGGATGTATGAGCAGTTCTTC.

Worth noting for this clone: This sample also contains other DNA sequences that code for the same CDR3. This chain connects TRBV9 to TRBJ1-2, with D possibly being TRBD1 (5 bases). Germline V gene lookup returns CDR1 SGDLS and CDR2 YYNGEE. The CDR3 spans 10 residues. Written as DNA, the CDR3 is TGTGCAAGCGGGGGGGTGGGCTACACCTTC. Its protein is CASGGVGYTF.

The chain employs TRBV5-4 and TRBJ2-3; no definite D call. Germline V gene data show CDR1 as SGHNT and CDR2 as YYREEE (reference sequence). The CDR3 runs 12 residues. V shed 2 bases and J shed 4 bases, with 5 bases lying between them. DNA for the CDR3: TGTGCCAGCAGCTTTTATCCAGATACGCAGTATTTT. Protein product: CASSFYPDTQYF.

This chain links TRBV19 with TRBJ2-6, with 16 bases fitting TRBD2. The CDR3 length is 18 residues. Germline-derived CDR1 and CDR2 are LNHDA and SQIVND (reference sequence). V shed 4 bases and J 1 base; nucleotides not matched to a gene: 1. The CDR3 coding sequence is TGTGCCAGTAGTACGGGACTAGCGGGAGGGTCTGGGGCCAACGTCCTGACTTTC. Translating it yields CASSTGLAGGSGANVLTF.

The V and J genes are TRBV5-1 and TRBJ2-3, with 12 bases that match TRBD1. From germline, CDR1 is SGHRS and CDR2 YFSETQ. Trimming cost V 0 bases and J 4 bases; bases outside gene matches: 3. The length of the CDR3 is 16 residues. CDR3 residues: CASSLAGTGGADTQYF. For the CDR3, the DNA is TGCGCCAGCAGCTTGGCCGGGACAGGGGGCGCAGATACGCAGTATTTT. The full variable domain, in which reference TRBV5-1 and TRBJ2-3 provide the parts outside the CDR3, is KAGVTQTPRYLIKTRGQQVTLSCSPISGHRSVSWYQQTPGQGLQFLFEYFSETQRNKGNFPGRFSGRQFSNSRSEMNVSTLELGDSALYLCASSLAGTGGADTQYFGPGTRLTVL.

The chain links TRBV10-3 to TRBJ1-2; maybe TRBD1 (6 bases). V was cut by 0 bases and J by 8 bases, with 10 bases left in between. The CDR3 loop spans 13 amino acids. Germline V gives CDR1 ENHRY, CDR2 SYGVKD. CDR3 region: CAISESGAGGYTF. The DNA for the CDR3 is TGTGCCATCAGTGAGTCGGGGGCCGGGGGCTACACCTTC.

The J gene is TRBJ2-2, the V gene TRBV6-4, with D unresolved. The V end lost 6 bases, the J end lost 7 bases, and 15 bases lay between the germline ends. Looked up from germline, CDR1 is MRHNA and CDR2 is SNTAGT. The CDR3 loop spans 14 amino acids. The CDR3 here is CASSADRSSGELFF. The CDR3 nucleotides read TGTGCCAGCAGCGCCGACCGTAGCAGCGGGGAGCTGTTTTTT.

The V gene is TRBV6-5, the J gene TRBJ1-2; D is unresolved. With 0 bases removed from V and 0 bases from J, the gap between germline ends came to 8 bases. The CDR3 extends over 15 amino acids. Germline V gives CDR1 MNHEY, CDR2 SVGAGI. CDR3 residues: CASSYSMGANYGYTF. CDR3 DNA: TGTGCCAGCAGTTACTCTATGGGAGCTAACTATGGCTACACCTTC.

This chain connects TRBV21-1 to TRBJ1-5; the D call in the table, TRBD1, was not verified against the DNA. TRBV21-1 is given as a pseudogene. CDR3 length equals 17 residues. The CDR3 DNA follows: TGTGCCAGCAGCAAAGGGCTGGGTGGACAGAGCAATCAGCCCCAGCATTTT. Translated: CASSKGLGGQSNQPQHF.